Listed here are 27 T cell receptor beta chains from one sample, sequenced in a study of blood T cells in healthy people across ages. PCR was performed a second time for about 7 to 12 cycles using a sample-barcoded 5' primer and a J-beta primer mix. TCRdb analysed the 5' RACE reads with MiXCR anew, one entry per CDR3 protein. The repertoire holds roughly 2 million distinct CDR3 sequences, 40% to 55% seen once, with 2.1% in the top ten. Material: blood. The receptors shown here come from a woman between 40 and 55 years old in good health.

This chain joins TRBV4-2 and TRBJ1-2, with D perhaps matching TRBD1 (5 bases). CDR1 LGHNA and CDR2 YNFKEQ come from the germline V gene. This CDR3 is built from 16 residues. Trimming pared 4 bases from V and 5 bases from J, leaving 20 bases between. CDR3 coding DNA: TGTGCCAGCAGCCGAAAGAGGGACGGGGAGGCTTATGGCTACACCTTC. Translation gives CASSRKRDGEAYGYTF.

The rearrangement joins TRBV6-5 to TRBJ1-4; 9 bases fit TRBD1. Looked up from germline, CDR1 is MNHEY and CDR2 is SVGAGI. J gave up 9 bases and V 6 bases, and 8 bases lay outside the gene matches. The CDR3 has 14 amino acids. Here the CDR3 reads CASRTTGGFQKLFF. The CDR3 DNA is TGTGCCAGCAGGACGACAGGGGGGTTTCAAAAACTGTTTTTT.

There are many counts of this clonotype. The V call is TRBV7-9, the J call TRBJ2-7; D possibly uses TRBD1 or TRBD2 (6 bases each). V shed 1 base and J shed 2 bases, with 9 bases lying between them. Per the germline V gene, CDR1 is SEHNR and CDR2 is FQNEAQ (reference sequence). The CDR3 extends over 14 amino acids. The DNA for the CDR3 is TGTGCCAGCAGCTTAGTGGGGGGCGCCTACGAGCAGTACTTC. Protein product: CASSLVGGAYEQYF.

This clonotype came up a few times. V and J are TRBV5-1 and TRBJ2-5; tentative D call: TRBD1 (6 bases). This CDR3 spans 15 amino acids. The V end was cut by 3 bases, the J end by 0 bases, with 12 bases between. The germline gives CDR1 SGHRS, CDR2 YFSETQ. CDR3 bases: TGCGCCAGCAGCTCCCGGGACAACCACCAAGAGACCCAGTACTTC. Translation gives CASSSRDNHQETQYF.

The chain is built from TRBV20-1 and TRBJ2-3, with D possibly TRBD2 on 5 matching bases. This CDR3 contains 15 residues. CDR1 and CDR2 from the germline V gene are DFQATT and SNEGSKA (reference sequence). V was shortened by 1 base and J by 6 bases, with 17 bases between the two germline ends. CDR3 in amino acids: CSARGLLPRGDTQYF. In nucleotides, the CDR3 is TGCAGTGCTAGAGGACTACTACCACGAGGTGATACGCAGTATTTT.

The rearrangement uses TRBV7-9 and TRBJ1-2; D unresolved. The ends were cut back, 3 bases at V and 2 bases at J, with 10 bases in the middle. The CDR3 runs 14 residues. Germline V CDR1 and CDR2: SEHNR, FQNEAQ (reference sequence). Here the CDR3 DNA reads TGTGCCAGCAGCTTCGCGGGCAGAAACTATGGCTACACCTTC. It yields the protein CASSFAGRNYGYTF.

This clonotype was observed a few times. This chain joins TRBV20-1 and TRBJ2-3; a weak D match, TRBD2 (6 bases). Trimming stripped 1 base from V and 8 bases from J, with 22 bases between. CDR3 length: 16 residues. CDR1 DFQATT and CDR2 SNEGSKA come from the germline V gene (reference sequence). The CDR3 region is CSARAPGLGPSRTQYF. The DNA of the CDR3 is TGCAGTGCTAGAGCCCCGGGACTGGGCCCCTCTCGTACGCAGTATTTT.

This clonotype appeared many times. The V call is TRBV15, the J call TRBJ2-5; D call uncertain. Germline loops: CDR1 LNHNV, CDR2 YYDKDF (reference sequence). The CDR3 consists of 11 residues. V dropped 1 base and J dropped 4 bases, with 1 base sitting between them. CDR3: CATSRGETQYF. The DNA of the CDR3 is TGTGCCACCAGCAGAGGAGAGACCCAGTACTTC.

The V and J genes are TRBV10-3 and TRBJ1-6; D not certain. The CDR3 runs 12 residues. Per the germline V gene, CDR1 is ENHRY and CDR2 is SYGVKD. V shed 4 bases and J shed 10 bases, with 8 bases lying between them. CDR3 region: CAISAPDSPLHF. The DNA of the CDR3 is TGTGCCATCAGTGCTCCGGACTCACCCCTCCACTTT.

J is TRBJ2-1 and V is TRBV6-6; TRBD1 agrees at 7 bases. This CDR3 is 17 amino acids long. V lost 4 bases to trimming and J lost 2 bases; unmatched junction nucleotides: 11. From germline, CDR1 is MNHNY and CDR2 SVGAGI (reference sequence). Here the CDR3 DNA reads TGTGCCAGCAGTTCCACACGCCGGGACAGCACCTACAATGAGCAGTTCTTC. Protein product: CASSSTRRDSTYNEQFF.

The chain uses TRBV7-9 and TRBJ2-5; 7 bases fit TRBD1. V was clipped by 4 bases and J by 0 bases; unmatched bases: 8. Germline assignment: CDR1 SEHNR and CDR2 FQNEAQ (reference sequence). The CDR3 loop spans 16 amino acids. The CDR3 sequence is CASSWGTDLYQETQYF. The CDR3 DNA reads as TGTGCCAGCAGCTGGGGGACAGATTTGTACCAAGAGACCCAGTACTTC. Full variable domain (outside the CDR3, taken from reference TRBV7-9 and TRBJ2-5): DTGVSQNPRHKITKRGQNVTFRCDPISEHNRLYWYRQTLGQGPEFLTYFQNEAQLEKSRLLSDRFSAERPKGSFSTLEIQRTEQGDSAMYLCASSWGTDLYQETQYFGPGTRLLVL.

The chain carries TRBV10-3 and TRBJ1-5, with D perhaps TRBD1 (5 bases). V lost 6 bases to trimming and J lost 1 base, with 10 bases between them. The CDR3 is 14 amino acids. Germline CDR1 and CDR2: ENHRY and SYGVKD. The CDR3 bases are TGTGCCATCAGCCCGGGACGGAGCAATCAGCCCCAGCATTTT. Protein product: CAISPGRSNQPQHF.

The rearrangement links TRBV15 to TRBJ2-3; D might be TRBD1 (5 bases). CDR3 length: 14 residues. From germline, CDR1 is LNHNV and CDR2 YYDKDF (reference sequence). V was cut by 6 bases and J by 2 bases, with 12 bases left in between. In DNA form, the CDR3 reads TGTGCCACCAGGAGACAGTCCATCACAGATACGCAGTATTTT. Translating it yields CATRRQSITDTQYF.

This clonotype was counted a few times. The chain carries TRBV14 and TRBJ2-1; D not resolved. CDR1 is SGHDN and CDR2 is FVKESK in the germline V gene. V lost 3 bases and J 12 bases, leaving 18 bases between the germline ends. CDR3 size: 14 residues. The CDR3: CASSHQLTPLPQFF. DNA for the CDR3: TGTGCCAGCAGCCACCAACTAACCCCTCTCCCGCAGTTCTTC.

CDR3 sequence reads: CASSNRPGTEYNEQFF. CDR3 nucleotides: TGTGCCAGCAGCAACCGGCCCGGGACAGAATACAATGAGCAGTTCTTC. This chain uses TRBV7-8 with TRBJ2-1, with TRBD1 matching 7 bases. The CDR3 loop spans 16 amino acids. The trim removed 5 bases at V and 4 bases at J, leaving 11 bases unmatched. Germline values: CDR1 SGHVS, CDR2 FQNEAQ.

The rearrangement joins TRBV7-2 to TRBJ1-4; D not resolved. The CDR3 totals 15 residues. From germline, CDR1 is SGHTA and CDR2 FQGNSA. The V and J ends lost 1 base and 3 bases respectively, with 9 bases between them. CDR3 amino acids: CASSLETAANEKLFF. The CDR3 coding sequence is TGTGCCAGCAGCTTAGAAACGGCCGCTAATGAAAAACTGTTTTTT.

The V and J genes are TRBV5-1 and TRBJ2-5, with D tentatively TRBD1 (5 bases). Trimming stripped 0 bases from V and 11 bases from J, with 17 bases between. The CDR3 loop spans 14 amino acids. Germline CDR1 and CDR2: SGHRS and YFSETQ. CDR3 in amino acids: CASSLGATESEQYF. Written as DNA, the CDR3 is TGCGCCAGCAGCTTGGGCGCGACAGAGAGTGAGCAGTACTTC.

The chain has TRBV28 and TRBJ2-3; 9 bases map to TRBD1. Germline CDR1 reads MDHEN; CDR2 reads SYDVKM. With V trimmed by 5 bases and J by 5 bases, 14 bases remained unmatched. CDR3 size: 17 residues. CDR3 sequence (DNA): TGTGCCAGCAGTACCCGAAAACAGGGGGCGCGGAGAGATACGCAGTATTTT. Its translation is CASSTRKQGARRDTQYF.

The chain couples TRBV7-3 to TRBJ2-1, with TRBD1 matching 7 bases. Germline V gives CDR1 SGHTA, CDR2 FQGTGA. There are 16 residues in the CDR3. The trim removed 5 bases at V and 8 bases at J, leaving 15 bases unmatched. The chain's CDR3 is CASSDRPGGYGDEQFF. CDR3 DNA sequence: TGTGCCAGCAGCGACCGGCCAGGGGGTTACGGAGATGAGCAGTTCTTC.

The chain is built from TRBV5-5 and TRBJ2-5; TRBD2 matches 10 bases. The CDR3 sequence is 12 residues long. Germline CDR1 and CDR2: SGHKS and YYEKEE (reference sequence). V gave up 4 bases and J gave up 11 bases; unmatched junction bases: 5. The CDR3 DNA reads as TGTGCCAGCAGCGATAAGCGGGGGGGGCAGTACTTC. Encoded protein: CASSDKRGGQYF.

The rearrangement links TRBV11-2 to TRBJ2-1, with D possibly being TRBD1 (5 bases). The CDR3 loop spans 18 amino acids. Trimming took off 0 bases at V and 0 bases at J, with 15 bases between the two ends. Per germline, CDR1 SGHAT and CDR2 FQNNGV. The CDR3 spells CASSLDLIRTFSYNEQFF. The DNA of the CDR3 is TGTGCCAGCAGCTTAGATCTTATTAGGACATTCTCCTACAATGAGCAGTTCTTC. The full variable domain, in which reference TRBV11-2 and TRBJ2-1 provide the parts outside the CDR3, is EAGVAQSPRYKIIEKRQSVAFWCNPISGHATLYWYQQILGQGPKLLIQFQNNGVVDDSQLPKDRFSAERLKGVDSTLKIQPAKLEDSAVYLCASSLDLIRTFSYNEQFFGPGTRLTVL.

The V call is TRBV7-3, the J call TRBJ2-3; TRBD1 agrees at 12 bases. The trim removed 1 base at V and 5 bases at J, leaving 7 bases unmatched. Germline V CDR1 and CDR2: SGHTA, FQGTGA. The CDR3 spans 17 residues. The CDR3 DNA is TGTGCCAGCAGCTTAATTTCAGGGACAGGGGGCATAGATACGCAGTATTTT. Protein product: CASSLISGTGGIDTQYF.

V gene TRBV5-1 combines with J gene TRBJ2-7, with TRBD1 matching 8 bases. V lost 5 bases to trimming and J lost 5 bases; unmatched junction nucleotides: 9. The CDR3 consists of 14 residues. The germline CDR1 and CDR2 sequences are SGHRS and YFSETQ. CDR3 sequence: CASRYRTGRNEQYF. Here the CDR3 DNA reads TGCGCCAGCAGATACCGGACAGGGAGAAACGAGCAGTACTTC.

For the CDR3, the DNA is TGTGCCACCAGTGATTTACGGACAGGGCTCGAGGATACGCAGTATTTT. Amino acids: CATSDLRTGLEDTQYF. This chain joins TRBV24-1 and TRBJ2-3; the match to TRBD1 covers 8 bases. The V gene end was trimmed by 1 base and the J gene end by 6 bases; junction bases not matched to a gene: 8. CDR1 is KGHDR and CDR2 is SFDVKD in the germline V gene. CDR3 size: 16 residues.

This chain uses TRBV5-5 with TRBJ1-6; D gene unclear. V dropped 5 bases and J dropped 8 bases, with 23 bases sitting between them. CDR1 SGHKS and CDR2 YYEKEE come from the germline V gene (reference sequence). The CDR3 has 17 amino acids. The DNA for the CDR3 is TGTGCCAGCAGAGGTGGTAGAGGCGCCCGGGTTGATTCACCCCTCCACTTT. It codes for CASRGGRGARVDSPLHF.

The J gene is TRBJ2-7, the V gene TRBV7-2, with 7 bases matching TRBD1. The J call could be wrong; TRBJ2-5 is a better fit for the DNA end. Germline V lookup: CDR1 SGHTA, CDR2 FQGNSA. The CDR3 contains 15 residues. The CDR3 region is CASSGYRGSQETQYF. For the CDR3, the DNA is TGTGCCAGCAGCGGCTACAGGGGTTCTCAAGAGACCCAGTACTTC.

This clonotype showed up many times. The J gene is TRBJ2-5, the V gene TRBV13; 8 nucleotides line up with TRBD2. This CDR3 region has 14 residues. The trim removed 5 bases at V and 5 bases at J, leaving 7 bases unmatched. In germline, CDR1 is PRHDT, CDR2 FYEKMQ (reference sequence). CDR3 residues: CASSPLAGRETQYF. The CDR3 DNA reads TGTGCCAGCAGCCCGTTAGCGGGGCGGGAGACCCAGTACTTC.